The sequence of this T cell receptor beta chain was determined in a study of blood T cell repertoires in COVID-19. On the study more broadly: Italy, Spain and the United States were the sources of the convalescent and acute COVID-19 samples.

The authors' processing: It was from reference gene primer amplification that nucleated cell counts were estimated. Clones were read by immunoSEQ multiplex PCR, and TCRdb kept only the in-frame ones, dropping some. D and trimming come from the DNA, and the V and J calls and clone size come from that table. This table has approximately 300,000 clones, more than 85% appearing once. Participant-given clinical history determined each cohort assignment. Two negative PCRs, clearance, or symptom resolution characterized the recovered Cohort 3 donors. The clonotype originates from a young woman who had recovered from COVID-19. The sequencing sample was made of PBMCs or T cells enriched from blood (not recorded which).

The CDR3 bases are TGTGCCAGCAGCTTATCTATGAGGACTGAAGCTTTCTTT. This gives the protein CASSLSMRTEAFF. The genes are TRBV7-2 and TRBJ1-1; D unclear. Trimming cost V 2 bases and J 5 bases, with 9 bases left between them. Germline CDR1 SGHTA, CDR2 FQGNSA. The CDR3 totals 13 residues.